This T cell receptor (beta chain) came from a study of T cells in Graves' hyperthyroidism and ophthalmopathy. The CDR3 is made up of 15 amino acids. CDR1 MRHNA and CDR2 SNTAGT come from the germline V gene. Trimming left V 3 bases short and J 4 bases short, with 15 bases between. What was amplified from RNA transcripts were TCR beta CDR3 regions. RT-PCR in the first round (using the HTBI primer set) targeted the TCR CDR3. TCRdb independently ran MiXCR on the multiplex PCR reads; one entry per CDR3 protein. The repertoire holds 450,000 to 650,000 distinct CDR3 sequences, with less than 25% as singletons.

The sequencing sample was made of blood. This chain links TRBV6-4 with TRBJ2-5; TRBD2 is a possible D gene (6 bases). This TCR derives from a man between 18 and 35 years old with Graves' hyperthyroidism. In nucleotides, the CDR3 is TGTGCCAGCAGTGAATTGGAGGCTAGCGCAGAGACCCAGTACTTC. Encoded protein: CASSELEASAETQYF.